The 26 T cell receptor beta chains below were found in one sample sequenced in a study of blood T cell repertoires in COVID-19. Assay: immunoSEQ multiplex PCR; the TCRdb copy retains only in-frame clones and omits some. The sample has about 380,000 clones, approximately 80% seen once. Material: peripheral blood. Receptors were obtained from a human donor with acute or convalescent COVID-19. The donor label of this sample is uncertain.

The V gene is TRBV6-1, the J gene TRBJ1-5; the D is unclear. Germline CDR1 and CDR2: MNHNS and SASEGT. This CDR3 comprises 15 residues. The V and J ends lost 4 bases and 5 bases respectively, with 15 bases between them. The chain's CDR3 is CASSARSATYQPQHF. The CDR3 nucleotides are TGTGCCAGCAGTGCTAGGTCGGCGACCTATCAGCCCCAGCATTTT.

This clone was picked up a small number of times. The chain carries TRBV6-5 and TRBJ1-6; possible D gene TRBD1, 6 bases. Germline V gene data show CDR1 as MNHEY and CDR2 as SVGAGI. CDR3 length: 14 residues. V lost 7 bases and J lost 13, with 20 bases in between. Here the CDR3 reads CASIRRTDDWPLHF. CDR3 nucleotide sequence: TGTGCCAGCATCAGGAGGACAGACGACTGGCCCCTCCACTTT.

In its sample, this clone was seen a few times. V is TRBV7-2 and J is TRBJ2-7; 12 positions agree with TRBD2. V lost 5 bases to trimming and J lost 2 bases; unmatched junction nucleotides: 4. The CDR3 covers 15 residues. Per germline, CDR1 SGHTA and CDR2 FQGNSA. In DNA form, the CDR3 reads TGTGCCAGCAGCATTCGGACTAGCGGGGCCTACGAGCAGTACTTC. This encodes CASSIRTSGAYEQYF.

The chain carries TRBV28 and TRBJ1-4; 7 bases align to TRBD1. CDR1 is MDHEN and CDR2 is SYDVKM in the germline V gene. The CDR3 runs to 12 residues. V lost 7 bases to trimming and J lost 7 bases; unmatched junction nucleotides: 3. The CDR3 bases are TGTGCCAGCAAGGGGACAGTTGAAAAACTGTTTTTT. Its protein product is CASKGTVEKLFF.

This sequence joins TRBV27 and TRBJ1-1, with D perhaps matching TRBD1 (6 bases). V gave up 2 bases and J gave up 2 bases, with 9 bases separating them. Per germline, CDR1 MNHEY and CDR2 SMNVEV (reference sequence). The CDR3 is 14 residues long. DNA of the CDR3: TGTGCCAGCAGTTTAGCAGGGGCCAACACTGAAGCTTTCTTT. Translating it yields CASSLAGANTEAFF.

The chain links TRBV3-1 (or the pseudogene TRBV3-2) to TRBJ2-1, with D unclear. This CDR3 is built from 13 residues. Trimming took 0 bases from V and 9 from J, leaving 9 bases between them. Germline CDR1 and CDR2: LGHDT and YNNKEL (reference sequence). The CDR3 DNA sequence: TGTGCCAGCAGCCAAGAATCAAGCGTTGAGCAGTTCTTC. It specifies CASSQESSVEQFF.

This chain uses TRBV6-6 with TRBJ1-6; D unclear. CDR1 is MNHNY and CDR2 is SVGAGI in the germline V gene (reference sequence). V lost 1 base to trimming and J lost 9 bases, with 13 bases between them. This CDR3 contains 15 residues. CDR3 sequence reads: CASSYFGVASSPLHF. As DNA, the CDR3 is TGTGCCAGCAGTTACTTCGGGGTGGCTTCTTCACCCCTCCACTTT.

CDR3 sequence reads: CSVVAGSYNEQFF. The CDR3 DNA sequence: TGCAGCGTTGTAGCGGGCTCTTACAATGAGCAGTTCTTC. V usage is TRBV29-1 and J usage is TRBJ2-1, with TRBD2 identical over 7 bases. Germline CDR1 and CDR2: SQVTM and ANQGSEA. The V and J ends lost 4 bases and 4 bases, in that order; junction bases with no gene match: 4. The CDR3 covers 13 residues.

The V and J genes are TRBV19 and TRBJ1-2, with 7 bases aligning to TRBD1. The germline gives CDR1 LNHDA, CDR2 SQIVND (reference sequence). The CDR3 contains 15 residues. V lost 3 bases, J lost 6 bases, and 10 bases stayed unmatched. The CDR3 spells CASSIFPTGKNGYTF. The DNA of the CDR3 is TGTGCCAGTAGTATTTTCCCGACAGGGAAGAATGGCTACACCTTC.

This clone was picked up a small number of times. The chain is built from TRBV30 and TRBJ1-2; maybe TRBD1 (5 bases). V was trimmed by 3 bases and J by 4 bases, leaving 18 bases between them. Germline CDR1 GTSNPN, CDR2 SVGIG (reference sequence). The CDR3 consists of 15 residues. CDR3 protein: CAWRDGTGLRYGYTF. Written as DNA, the CDR3 is TGTGCCTGGAGGGACGGGACTGGGCTTCGCTATGGCTACACCTTC.

The chain carries TRBV18 and TRBJ2-7; TRBD1 aligns across 9 bases. The CDR3 sequence is 12 residues long. CDR1 and CDR2 (germline): KGHSH, LQKENI. The V gene end was trimmed by 4 bases and the J gene end by 6 bases; junction bases not matched to a gene: 1. CDR3 in DNA: TGTGCCAGCTCACGGGACAGGGCCGAGCAGTACTTC. As protein: CASSRDRAEQYF.

This clone was seen only a few times. The chain links TRBV18 to TRBJ2-7; D uncertain. The germline V gene encodes CDR1 KGHSH and CDR2 LQKENI. The CDR3 spans 14 residues. The V gene lost 1 base and the J gene lost 2 bases, with 9 bases spanning the gap. The CDR3 sequence is CASSPLPNPYEQYF. CDR3 coding DNA: TGTGCCAGCTCACCACTACCTAATCCCTACGAGCAGTACTTC.

The chain couples TRBV12-3 or TRBV12-4 to TRBJ1-4, with 7 bases aligning to TRBD1. The CDR3 has 11 residues. Trimming at V came to 6 bases and at J to 13 bases, leaving 5 bases not matched to a gene. The CDR3 loop reads CASRNRGSLFF. DNA for the CDR3: TGTGCCAGCAGAAACAGGGGTTCACTGTTTTTT.

The chain links TRBV3-1 (or the pseudogene TRBV3-2) to TRBJ1-1, with 7 bases identical to TRBD1. The CDR3 runs to 16 residues. V gave up 0 bases and J gave up 5 bases; unmatched junction bases: 9. Germline CDR1 reads LGHDT; CDR2 reads YNNKEL (reference sequence). CDR3 loop: CASSQEFRGRKTEAFF. CDR3 nucleotides: TGTGCCAGCAGCCAAGAATTTAGGGGGCGGAAAACTGAAGCTTTCTTT.

About this clone: A much larger clone sits a single nucleotide away, making a read error possible. CDR3 sequence: CASSEERSSYNEQFF. DNA for the CDR3: TGTGCCAGCAGTGAAGAGCGGAGCTCCTACAATGAGCAGTTCTTC. This sequence joins TRBV6-1 and TRBJ2-1, with a possible D match to TRBD2 (5 bases). The V and J ends lost 1 base and 0 bases respectively, with 7 bases between them. Germline V gene data show CDR1 as MNHNS and CDR2 as SASEGT. The CDR3 has 15 amino acids.

The chain is built from TRBV11-2 and TRBJ2-7; 8 bases match TRBD1. V lost 5 bases and J lost 2; bases outside the gene matches: 11. CDR1 SGHAT and CDR2 FQNNGV come from the germline V gene. The CDR3 spans 16 residues. CDR3 DNA sequence: TGTGCCAGCAGCCGTGACAGGGGATTACCGCCCTACGAGCAGTACTTC. Its protein is CASSRDRGLPPYEQYF.

V usage is TRBV4-2 and J usage is TRBJ2-3; TRBD2 matches 10 bases. The trim removed 0 bases at V and 0 bases at J, leaving 6 bases unmatched. Germline V gene lookup returns CDR1 LGHNA and CDR2 YNFKEQ. This CDR3 contains 18 residues. The CDR3, as DNA: TGTGCCAGCAGCCAAGAACCGGGACTAGCGTCTAGCACAGATACGCAGTATTTT. This translates into CASSQEPGLASSTDTQYF.

CDR3 loop: CASSESTDYNEQFF. For the CDR3, the DNA is TGCGCCAGCAGTGAGTCGACAGACTACAATGAGCAGTTCTTC. The rearrangement links TRBV10-1 to TRBJ2-1; D may be TRBD1 (5 bases). The ends were cut back, 0 bases at V and 3 bases at J, with 6 bases in the middle. The CDR3 extends over 14 amino acids. In germline, CDR1 is WNHNN, CDR2 SYGVQD (reference sequence).

The chain is built from TRBV6-1 and TRBJ2-1; TRBD2 matches at 14 bases. V lost 3 bases to trimming and J lost 10 bases; unmatched junction nucleotides: 8. Germline CDR1 reads MNHNS; CDR2 reads SASEGT. The CDR3 has 16 amino acids. The CDR3 DNA follows: TGTGCCAGCAGTGACCGGGGACTAGCGGGAGAGAGCGAGCAGTTCTTC. Its translation: CASSDRGLAGESEQFF.

This clone was counted once. The chain couples TRBV2 to TRBJ2-1; TRBD2 aligns across 13 bases. J was trimmed by 9 bases and V by 6 bases; bases with no gene match: 8. Germline V gives CDR1 SNHLY, CDR2 FYNNEI. The CDR3 length is 15 residues. CDR3 sequence reads: CASRRTSGSLSEQFF. The CDR3 DNA reads TGTGCCAGCAGGAGGACTAGCGGGAGTCTTAGTGAGCAGTTCTTC. Combining the CDR3 with reference TRBV2 and TRBJ2-1 gives the whole variable domain EPEVTQTPSHQVTQMGQEVILRCVPISNHLYFYWYRQILGQKVEFLVSFYNNEISEKSEIFDDQFSVERPDGSNFTLKIRSTKLEDSAMYFCASRRTSGSLSEQFFGPGTRLTVL.

This chain joins TRBV6-5 and TRBJ2-1; the D is unclear. The CDR3 has 15 residues. The V end lost 0 bases, the J end lost 4 bases, and 10 bases lay between the germline ends. The germline V gene encodes CDR1 MNHEY and CDR2 SVGAGI. CDR3 DNA: TGTGCCAGCAGTTACTCCCTTGTTAGTTACAATGAGCAGTTCTTC. Amino acids: CASSYSLVSYNEQFF.

This chain joins TRBV12-3 or TRBV12-4 and TRBJ1-1; D is ambiguous. The CDR3 length is 13 residues. V dropped 5 bases and J dropped 6 bases, with 13 bases sitting between them. The CDR3 DNA reads TGTGCCAGCAGTGAAAAAAACGGGGCTGAAGCTTTCTTT. Its translation: CASSEKNGAEAFF.

J is TRBJ2-1 and V is TRBV5-6; 7 bases align to TRBD2. Germline CDR1 is SGHDT and CDR2 is YYEEEE. The ends lost 1 base at V and 4 bases at J; junction bases unmatched: 8. CDR3 length: 16 amino acids. CDR3 in DNA: TGTGCCAGCAGCTTGCTAGCGGCTACGACTTACAATGAGCAGTTCTTC. Its protein is CASSLLAATTYNEQFF.

The chain joins TRBV24-1 to TRBJ1-5; 7 bases map to TRBD1. Germline V CDR1 and CDR2: KGHDR, SFDVKD. V was pared by 3 bases and J by 4 bases, with 5 bases of the junction left unmatched. The CDR3 has 15 residues. In DNA form, the CDR3 reads TGTGCCACCAGTGATACCACACAGGGGAATCAGCCCCAGCATTTT. This codes for CATSDTTQGNQPQHF.

The chain uses TRBV15 and TRBJ1-1, with unresolved D. The germline V gene has CDR1 LNHNV and CDR2 YYDKDF (reference sequence). This CDR3 contains 16 residues. Trimming removed 3 bases at V and 4 bases at J, with 18 bases between. The CDR3 nucleotides are TGTGCCACCAGCAGCGCCCCTCTCGGGGAAGGCACTGAAGCTTTCTTT. Its translation is CATSSAPLGEGTEAFF.

J is TRBJ2-2 and V is TRBV7-6; TRBD2 aligns across 7 bases. After removal of 2 bases from V and 0 bases from J, the junction contained 3 bases not matched to a gene. The CDR3 extends over 16 amino acids. CDR1 and CDR2 (germline): SGHVS, FNYEAQ. CDR3 in DNA: TGTGCCAGCAGCTTAACGGGAGGTGCGAACACCGGGGAGCTGTTTTTT. It codes for CASSLTGGANTGELFF.